This TCR beta chain stems from a study of blood T cell repertoires in COVID-19. Study background: The analysed material was cDNA or gDNA that came from T cells, B-cell-depleted T cells, or PBMCs.

Per the original data handling: Amplification with reference gene primers provided the estimates of nucleated cell counts. Clones were read by immunoSEQ multiplex PCR, and TCRdb kept only the in-frame ones, dropping some. The V and J calls and the clone size are those of that table, but D and trimming were determined from the DNA. The sample contains a few hundred thousand clones, more than 85% of which appear only once. V lost 4 bases to trimming and J lost 6 bases; unmatched junction nucleotides: 9. The CDR3 spans 15 residues. CDR1 and CDR2 from the germline V gene are SNHLY and FYNNEI. V and J are TRBV2 and TRBJ1-1; the match to TRBD1 covers 9 bases. This receptor was obtained from a person between 18 and 35 years old with COVID-19, enrolled during active disease. Sequencing was done on a sample of peripheral blood. CDR3 loop: CASSAMGQGVAEAFF. The CDR3 DNA reads TGTGCCAGCAGTGCGATGGGACAGGGAGTAGCTGAAGCTTTCTTT.